The clone carrying this TCR beta chain showed up just a few times. The antigen is not known. The sample comes from a study of cytomegalovirus exposure and HLA in healthy donors. As for the study in general: Most donors, 81% of roughly 400 genotyped, fell in the Caucasian-associated ancestry cluster.

13 Jbeta primers and 60 Vbeta primers were used for the PCR. Sequencing used immunoSEQ multiplex PCR; TCRdb keeps in-frame clones, though not all of them. The table lists about 160,000 clones, less than 90% of them singletons. Whole-study findings and limits: By a later analysis, the bulk of CMV-associated TCR beta chains appeared HLA-restricted. What TCR beta sequences reportedly achieved was accurate prediction of HLA-A and HLA-B alleles in most subjects.

The ends lost 0 bases at V and 8 bases at J; junction bases unmatched: 3. The germline CDR1 and CDR2 sequences are MGHRA and YSYEKL. The CDR3 spans 16 residues. This TCR was sampled from a man aged 50 to 59 in good health and CMV-seropositive. The gene calls are TRBV4-1 and TRBJ2-1, with TRBD2 matching over 14 bases. Sequencing was carried out using PBMCs. The CDR3 loop reads CASSQDGTSGSDEQFF. The CDR3 bases are TGCGCCAGCAGCCAAGACGGGACTAGCGGGAGCGATGAGCAGTTCTTC.